This entry features one T cell receptor (beta chain) sequence. Its antigen is currently unknown. The source of the sample is a study of T cell responses to AZD1222 COVID-19 vaccine. Measured with immunoSEQ multiplex PCR; TCRdb has only the in-frame clones, and not every one. In the table there are about 120,000 clones, just under 95% of which are singletons. Study-wide results and caveats: Of the AZD1222 recipients, only 5 or 6 were seropositive at baseline.

The junction had 5 bases not matched to a gene; V was cut back by 0 bases and J by 6 bases. The CDR3 has 15 residues. Germline loops: CDR1 SGHDT, CDR2 YYEEEE. J is TRBJ1-5 and V is TRBV5-6, with 8 bases lining up with TRBD1. This clonotype originated in an adult in good health. Specimen: peripheral blood, collected on day 0 of AZD1222 vaccination. CDR3: CASSLAGGEGQPQHF. CDR3 in DNA: TGTGCCAGCAGCTTGGCAGGGGGCGAGGGTCAGCCCCAGCATTTT. The variable domain in full, completed from reference TRBV5-6 and TRBJ1-5, reads DAGVTQSPTHLIKTRGQQVTLRCSPKSGHDTVSWYQQALGQGPQFIFQYYEEEERQRGNFPDRFSGHQFPNYSSELNVNALLLGDSALYLCASSLAGGEGQPQHFGDGTRLSIL.